This T cell receptor beta chain derives from a study of OX40 agonist ivuxolimab in advanced cancers. Study details: With a range of about 23 to 90, age averaged about 58 years, and nearly 85% were male. Prior checkpoint blockade (anti-PD-1, anti-PD-L1 or anti-CTLA-4) was permitted; about 40% had it.

The assay was immunoSEQ multiplex PCR, and TCRdb's table has in-frame clones only and misses some. The sample lists roughly 100,000 clones, about 87% occurring once. A word on this clone: The antigen remains undetermined.

The CDR3 is 15 residues long. Trimming took 0 bases from V and 4 from J; bases not matched to a gene: 6. CDR1 and CDR2 (germline): LNHNV, YYDKDF (reference sequence). Study results and limitations: Low normalized T-cell clonal expansion was additionally recorded for some nonresponders.

The chain joins TRBV15 to TRBJ2-7, with TRBD1 matching 7 bases. The specimen comprised CD4+ or CD8+ T cells sorted from blood, sampled in a trial of the OX40 agonist ivuxolimab. The clonotype originates from an adult with an advanced solid tumor such as melanoma, head and neck, liver or kidney cancer. The CDR3 region is CATSRERQGPYEQYF. The CDR3 DNA reads TGTGCCACCAGCAGAGAGAGACAGGGACCTTACGAGCAGTACTTC.